A selection of T cell receptor beta chains follows, all from one sample in a study of Ad26.COV2.S vaccination and SARS-CoV-2 variants. Some clones are missing from TCRdb's copy, which holds only in-frame ones; the method was immunoSEQ multiplex PCR. The sample includes 300,000 to 400,000 clones, 92% of them seen just once. Here the sequenced sample was peripheral blood, taken after recovery from COVID-19. The receptors stem from a human donor who had recovered from COVID-19. CDR3s include the opening cysteine and the closing phenylalanine or tryptophan. Fields, in order: J gene, D gene, clone size, V gene, CDR3 DNA, CDR3 protein. A D gene is named only where the DNA matches it firmly. Not all rows give a size; the values are once, few, many and, for expanded clones, a class.

J: TRBJ2-7
D: NA
size: NA
V: TRBV29-1
DNA: TGCAGCTACCTAGGGGGCTCCTACGAGCAGTACTTC
CDR3: CSYLGGSYEQYF

J: TRBJ2-7
D: TRBD1
size: NA
V: TRBV2
DNA: TGTGCCAGCAGATCCGGGACAGGGTTCCACGAGCAGTACTTC
CDR3: CASRSGTGFHEQYF

J: TRBJ2-3
D: NA
size: NA
V: TRBV12-1
DNA: TGTGCCAGCAGCTTTGCGTTTACTAGCGGGGGCGCGAGCACAGATACGCAGTATTTT
CDR3: CASSFAFTSGGASTDTQYF

J: TRBJ1-2
D: NA
size: NA
V: TRBV9
DNA: TGTGCCAGCAGCGCCCCCGGGAACTATGGCTACACCTTC
CDR3: CASSAPGNYGYTF

J: TRBJ2-1
D: TRBD2
size: NA
V: TRBV11-2
DNA: TGTGCCAGCAGCCAACGGCCTAGCGGGGGTGCCTCCTACAATGAGCAGTTCTTC
CDR3: CASSQRPSGGASYNEQFF

J: TRBJ1-2
D: NA
size: NA
V: TRBV7-9
DNA: TGTGCCAGCAGCCAGACGGAGCCGTTCTCTGGCTATGGCTACACCTTC
CDR3: CASSQTEPFSGYGYTF

J: TRBJ1-2
D: NA
size: NA
V: TRBV6-1
DNA: TGTGCCAGCAGTGAAGCAGGCAGGGACGGTGGCTACACCTTC
CDR3: CASSEAGRDGGYTF

J: TRBJ1-1
D: NA
size: NA
V: TRBV19
DNA: TGTGCCAGTGGGAGGGGCAACATGAACACTGAAGCTTTCTTT
CDR3: CASGRGNMNTEAFF

J: TRBJ1-5
D: NA
size: NA
V: TRBV4-2
DNA: TGTGCCAGCAGCCAAGGCGTGACGGGCTCTAATCAGCCCCAGCATTTT
CDR3: CASSQGVTGSNQPQHF

J: TRBJ1-4
D: TRBD1
size: NA
V: TRBV11-2
DNA: TGTGCCAGCAGCTTAGACAGGGGGGGGGAAAAACTGTTTTTT
CDR3: CASSLDRGGEKLFF

J: TRBJ2-7
D: TRBD2
size: once
V: TRBV19
DNA: TGTGCCAGTAGAGAGACTAGCGGGGGGCTAGCCTACGAGCAGTACTTC
CDR3: CASRETSGGLAYEQYF

J: TRBJ2-3
D: NA
size: NA
V: TRBV7-6
DNA: TGTGCCAGCAGCTCACGAGGGGGTACAGATACGCAGTATTTT
CDR3: CASSSRGGTDTQYF

J: TRBJ2-5
D: NA
size: NA
V: TRBV7-2
DNA: TGTGCCAGCAGCTTAGCCTGGGACCAAGAGACCCAGTACTTC
CDR3: CASSLAWDQETQYF

J: TRBJ2-2
D: TRBD1
size: NA
V: TRBV29-1
DNA: TGCAGCGTGGGACAGGCGGCCGGGGAGCTGTTTTTT
CDR3: CSVGQAAGELFF

J: TRBJ2-2
D: NA
size: NA
V: TRBV6-5
DNA: TGTGCCAGCAGTTACCAGGTTGAACACGGGGAGCTGTTTTTT
CDR3: CASSYQVEHGELFF

J: TRBJ1-2
D: TRBD1
size: few
V: TRBV5-5
DNA: TGTGCCAGCAGGGTCGGGACAGGGAGCGGCTACACCTTC
CDR3: CASRVGTGSGYTF

J: TRBJ2-3
D: TRBD2
size: NA
V: TRBV2
DNA: TGTGCCAGCAGAGCGGGGGGGCGAAGCACAGATACGCAGTATTTT
CDR3: CASRAGGRSTDTQYF

J: TRBJ2-7
D: TRBD2
size: NA
V: TRBV9
DNA: TGTGCCAGCAGCCGGGAGGGGTTCGAGCAGTACTTC
CDR3: CASSREGFEQYF

J: TRBJ2-5
D: NA
size: NA
V: TRBV2
DNA: TGTGCCACTAAACAGACAGGACCCCAAGAGACCCAGTACTTC
CDR3: CATKQTGPQETQYF

J: TRBJ2-7
D: NA
size: NA
V: TRBV2
DNA: TGTGCCAGCGCCTTCTACGAGCAGTACTTC
CDR3: CASAFYEQYF

J: TRBJ1-3
D: NA
size: NA
V: TRBV4-3
DNA: TGCGCCAGCAGCCAAGGGGGGGGTCCCGGAAACACCATATATTTT
CDR3: CASSQGGGPGNTIYF

J: TRBJ2-7
D: TRBD1
size: NA
V: TRBV13
DNA: TGTGCCAGCAGCTCACGGACAGGGGGCGCCCCGGGGTACGAGCAGTACTTC
CDR3: CASSSRTGGAPGYEQYF

J: TRBJ2-7
D: NA
size: NA
V: TRBV5-4
DNA: TGTGCCAGCAGCCGGTTCGGGGCGTACGACTCCTACGAGCAGTACTTC
CDR3: CASSRFGAYDSYEQYF

J: TRBJ2-7
D: TRBD1
size: NA
V: TRBV6-5
DNA: TGTGCCAGCAGACGCCGGGACAGGAGCTCCTACGAGCAGTACTTC
CDR3: CASRRRDRSSYEQYF

J: TRBJ2-7
D: TRBD2
size: NA
V: TRBV11-2
DNA: TGTGCCAGCAGCCCTTCTGGGGGGGAGGAGTACTTC
CDR3: CASSPSGGEEYF

J: TRBJ2-2
D: NA
size: NA
V: TRBV10-2
DNA: TGCGCCAGCAGTGTGGGACGGAACACCGGGGAGCTGTTTTTT
CDR3: CASSVGRNTGELFF

J: TRBJ2-1
D: TRBD1
size: NA
V: TRBV2
DNA: TGTGCCAGCAGTGAAAACAGGGGGTCTTACAATGAGCAGTTCTTC
CDR3: CASSENRGSYNEQFF

J: TRBJ1-5
D: NA
size: NA
V: TRBV4-1
DNA: TGCGCCAGCAGCCCGGGGTTCAGCAATCAGCCCCAGCATTTT
CDR3: CASSPGFSNQPQHF

J: TRBJ1-1
D: TRBD1
size: once
V: TRBV6-5
DNA: TGTGCCAGCAGCTTCGAGGGGGCTGGTGAAGCTTTCTTT
CDR3: CASSFEGAGEAFF

J: TRBJ2-4
D: NA
size: NA
V: TRBV9
DNA: TGTGCCAGCAGCGTAGAAGAGGGCCTAGCCAAAAACATTCAGTACTTC
CDR3: CASSVEEGLAKNIQYF

J: TRBJ1-2
D: NA
size: NA
V: TRBV7-9
DNA: TGTGCCAGCAGCGACCGGACAGTATATGGCTACACCTTC
CDR3: CASSDRTVYGYTF

J: TRBJ2-5
D: TRBD2
size: NA
V: TRBV12-5
DNA: TGTGCTAGTGGTTTGGTCCGGGGGGAGACATCCTTCCAAGAGACCCAGTACTTC
CDR3: CASGLVRGETSFQETQYF

J: TRBJ1-2
D: NA
size: few
V: TRBV12-5
DNA: TGTGCTAGTGGTTTGTCCGCAGGGGGCTACACCTTC
CDR3: CASGLSAGGYTF

J: TRBJ2-3
D: TRBD2
size: NA
V: TRBV5-1
DNA: TGCGCCAGCAGCTCCAATAGCGGGGGGGCCACAGATACGCAGTATTTT
CDR3: CASSSNSGGATDTQYF

J: TRBJ1-1
D: TRBD1
size: NA
V: TRBV9
DNA: TGTGCCAGCAGCGTAGCTGACAGGGGCACTGAAGCTTTCTTT
CDR3: CASSVADRGTEAFF

J: TRBJ1-4
D: TRBD1
size: NA
V: TRBV25-1
DNA: TGTGCCAGCAGTGAATCGGACAGGGCGGGTGAAAAACTGTTTTTT
CDR3: CASSESDRAGEKLFF

J: TRBJ2-7
D: NA
size: NA
V: TRBV6-5
DNA: TGTGCCAGCAGTTCCACCGCGTACGAGCAGTACTTC
CDR3: CASSSTAYEQYF

J: TRBJ1-1
D: TRBD1
size: NA
V: TRBV7-2
DNA: TGTGCCAGCAGCTTTAGGGACAGGAACACTGAAGCTTTCTTT
CDR3: CASSFRDRNTEAFF

J: TRBJ2-7
D: NA
size: NA
V: TRBV21-1
DNA: TGTGCCAGCAGCAGCGGGACAGGGGAAGTCCTAGGCCCCTACGAGCAGTACTTC
CDR3: CASSSGTGEVLGPYEQYF

J: TRBJ1-2
D: NA
size: NA
V: TRBV11-2
DNA: TGTGCCAGCAGCTTAGTTGGGTCGCTGGGGGATGGCTACACCTTC
CDR3: CASSLVGSLGDGYTF

J: TRBJ1-5
D: TRBD1
size: NA
V: TRBV2
DNA: TGTGCCAGCAGTGACTTTTCGACAGGGGTATTCGTAGGGAATCAGCCCCAGCATTTT
CDR3: CASSDFSTGVFVGNQPQHF

J: TRBJ1-4
D: NA
size: NA
V: TRBV6-5
DNA: TGTGCCAGCAGTTACTTTCCGGTTGCAACTAATGAAAAACTGTTTTTT
CDR3: CASSYFPVATNEKLFF

J: TRBJ1-3
D: NA
size: NA
V: TRBV18
DNA: TGTGCCAGCTCACCTTACGCTGGATTCTCTGGAAACACCATATATTTT
CDR3: CASSPYAGFSGNTIYF

J: TRBJ1-1
D: TRBD1
size: NA
V: TRBV29-1
DNA: TGCAGCGTTGGGGGGTCGGACAGGTTTATTTTCTTT
CDR3: CSVGGSDRFIFF